This T cell receptor (beta chain) was sequenced for a study of T cell repertoires in cytomegalovirus infection. Study details: CMV infection together with matching HLA type was indicated by public TCR beta signatures. Study-wide results and limits: Cumulative public TCR beta family frequency identified carriers of CMV plus the relevant HLA. The response measured ex vivo was dominated by TCR beta clonotypes (HLA-C-restricted and CMV-specific).

TCRdb recomputed calls from the reads with MiXCR, one row per CDR3 protein. The top ten hold 75% to 95% of the sample, which has about 37,000 distinct CDR3 sequences, about 54% seen once. The table lists this clonotype with a few counts. Its target is not known. The trim removed 7 bases at V and 6 bases at J, leaving 3 bases unmatched. In germline, CDR1 is MNHNS, CDR2 SASEGT. CDR3 length: 13 amino acids. The V gene is TRBV6-1, the J gene TRBJ2-3, with 11 bases fitting TRBD2. The TCR originated in a human donor in good health (CMV status not recorded). Some clones in this sample may be carry-over from other donors' samples. This specimen consisted of CD8+ T cells from cultured PBMCs, obtained from culture after CMV antigen stimulation. The CDR3 DNA reads as TGTGCCAGCACTAGCGGGAGGCTTGATACGCAGTATTTT. It encodes CASTSGRLDTQYF.